The rows below give T cell receptor beta chains drawn from one sample of a study of blood T cells in healthy people across ages. MiXCR, run by TCRdb on the 5' RACE reads, gives a single entry per CDR3 protein. Altogether more than 800,000 distinct CDR3 sequences are present, over 35% being singletons, with the ten largest covering 15% to 20%. Sequenced: blood. The receptors shown here come from a woman aged 55-70 years in good health. CDR3s include the opening cysteine and the closing phenylalanine or tryptophan. A D gene is named only where the DNA matches it firmly. Rows give clone size only sometimes, using once, few, many, or a class for an expanded clone.

abundance	d_gene	v_gene	j_gene	CDR3nt	CDR3aa
.	.	TRBV7-2	TRBJ2-1	TGTGCCAGCAGCTCCCAGGGTGAAGAGCAGTTCTTC	CASSSQGEEQFF
.	TRBD2	TRBV4-2	TRBJ2-4	TGTGCCAGCAGCCACGACAAAAGCGGGAGTACCAAAAACATTCAGTACTTC	CASSHDKSGSTKNIQYF
.	TRBD1	TRBV29-1	TRBJ2-3	TGCAGCGTTGAAGCGGTCCGCCGACAGGGAACCACAGATACGCAGTATTTT	CSVEAVRRQGTTDTQYF
.	.	TRBV7-3	TRBJ2-6	TGTGCCAGCAGCTCCGGTTCGGGCAGACCCTCTGGGGCCAACGTCCTGACTTTC	CASSSGSGRPSGANVLTF
.	.	TRBV20-1	TRBJ1-2	TGCAGTGCTAGGTATGGGACGAACTATGACTACACCTTC	CSARYGTNYDYTF
.	.	TRBV4-2	TRBJ2-5	TGTGCCAGCAGCCAAGATCACGATGGGAGCCAAGAGACCCAGTACTTC	CASSQDHDGSQETQYF
.	TRBD1	TRBV5-5	TRBJ2-3	TGTGCCAGCAGCCCGGGACAGGGGATGGGAACAGATACGCAGTATTTT	CASSPGQGMGTDTQYF
.	.	TRBV28	TRBJ2-1	TGTGCCAGTAGTGCCACAATCCACCGACTAGACAATGAGCAGTTCTTC	CASSATIHRLDNEQFF
few	TRBD2	TRBV7-9	TRBJ2-7	TGTGCCAGCAGCTTAGAACTAGCGGGAGTTAACGAGCAGTACTTC	CASSLELAGVNEQYF
few	.	TRBV4-2	TRBJ2-7	TGTGCCAGCAGCCAAGGGGGTACCGTCTACGAGCAGTACTTC	CASSQGGTVYEQYF
few	.	TRBV24-1	TRBJ2-7	TGTGCCACCAGTGATTTTTCCGGGAGTAGCAGGGATGAGCAGTACTTC	CATSDFSGSSRDEQYF
.	TRBD1	TRBV15	TRBJ2-7	TGTGCCACTCAACCGGGACAGGGGTCCTACGAGCAGTACTTC	CATQPGQGSYEQYF
.	.	TRBV4-1	TRBJ2-3	TGCGCCAGCATGGTCCTTGGGGGGGCCGGCACAGATACGCAGTATTTT	CASMVLGGAGTDTQYF
many	TRBD1	TRBV7-2	TRBJ1-6	TGTGCCAGCAGCCTTACCAGTAGGACAGGGGATAATTCACCCCTCCACTTT	CASSLTSRTGDNSPLHF
.	TRBD2	TRBV20-1	TRBJ2-3	TGCAGTGCTTTGGGACTAGCGGGAGGAGCAGATACGCAGTATTTT	CSALGLAGGADTQYF
.	.	TRBV18	TRBJ2-1	TGTGCCAGCTCAGGCAAAAATGAGCAGTTCTTC	CASSGKNEQFF
.	.	TRBV20-1	TRBJ1-1	TGCAGTGCTAGCCCAGGGCGTAAGATGAACACTGAAGCTTTCTTT	CSASPGRKMNTEAFF
.	.	TRBV2	TRBJ2-1	TGTGCCAGCAGTAGAGCGAGGTCCTACAATGAGCAGTTCTTC	CASSRARSYNEQFF
few	.	TRBV2	TRBJ2-7	TGTGCCAGCAGGGCCCTCGGAGGGACCGAGCAGTACTTC	CASRALGGTEQYF
.	TRBD1	TRBV29-1	TRBJ1-2	TGCAGCGTTGATCGGGACAGGGTCTATGGCTACACCTTC	CSVDRDRVYGYTF
.	.	TRBV25-1	TRBJ2-3	TGTGCCAGCAGTGAATTCGGGAACCTGGGCACAGATACGCAGTATTTT	CASSEFGNLGTDTQYF
few	TRBD2	TRBV20-1	TRBJ2-3	TGCAGTGCAATACTAGCGGGGATCACAGATACGCAGTATTTT	CSAILAGITDTQYF
.	TRBD1	TRBV25-1	TRBJ2-1	TGTGCCAGCAGTGTTGCGGCAGGGGGCGGGAATGAGCAGTTCTTC	CASSVAAGGGNEQFF
few	TRBD1	TRBV29-1	TRBJ2-1	TGCAGCGTTGATGGGACGGGACAGGGCCCATTCCAAAATGAGCAGTTCTTC	CSVDGTGQGPFQNEQFF
.	TRBD2	TRBV20-1	TRBJ2-7	TGCAGTGCTAGAGTTCGAGGACTAGCGGGAGGGAGATGGGGCGAGCAGTACTTC	CSARVRGLAGGRWGEQYF
.	.	TRBV5-8	TRBJ2-6	TGTGCCAGCAGCTGGCCGGGACATAGCTCTGGGGCCAACGTCCTGACTTTC	CASSWPGHSSGANVLTF
few	TRBD1	TRBV27	TRBJ2-4	TGTGCCAGCAGTTTCGGACAGGTTGTCGGCATTCAGTACTTC	CASSFGQVVGIQYF
.	.	TRBV9	TRBJ2-1	TGTGCCAGCAGCGTAGCTAACACGGACACAGGTGAGCAGTTCTTC	CASSVANTDTGEQFF
.	.	TRBV24-1	TRBJ1-5	TGTGCCACCAGTGACCCGGATCAGCCCCAGCATTTT	CATSDPDQPQHF
.	.	TRBV12-3/TRBV12-4	TRBJ2-3	.	CASSSSWLAGGRDTQYF
.	TRBD1	TRBV20-1	TRBJ2-3	TGCAGTGCCACAGACAGGGAAGGTACAGATACGCAGTATTTT	CSATDREGTDTQYF
.	.	TRBV5-1	TRBJ2-5	TGCGCCAGCAGCGTGGGGACCGGGGCCCAAGAGACCCAGTACTTC	CASSVGTGAQETQYF
.	.	TRBV27	TRBJ2-7	TGTGCCAGCAGTTTCAACGGGGGCATCTACGAGCAGTACTTC	CASSFNGGIYEQYF
.	.	TRBV5-1	TRBJ2-7	TGCGCCAGCAGCATCGGGACCACCTACGAGCAGTACTTC	CASSIGTTYEQYF
.	TRBD1	TRBV29-1	TRBJ2-1	TGCAGCGGCCGGGACAGGGTCAACAATGAGCAGTTCTTC	CSGRDRVNNEQFF
few	TRBD1	TRBV9	TRBJ2-1	TGTGCCAGCAGCCCCCGGACAGGGTCGGGCTCCTACAATGAGCAGTTCTTC	CASSPRTGSGSYNEQFF
.	TRBD2	TRBV7-9	TRBJ2-7	TGTGCCAGCAGCTACCTAGCGGATCCGAGCTCCTACAATGAGCAGTACTTC	CASSYLADPSSYNEQYF
.	.	TRBV11-2	TRBJ2-5	TGTGCCTGCAGCCCCACGGGTTCGGGGCTTGTGGAGACCCAGTACTTC	CACSPTGSGLVETQYF
.	TRBD1	TRBV25-1	TRBJ2-6	TGTGCCAGCAGCCTAACAGGGGGGACTGGGGCCAACGTCCTGACTTTC	CASSLTGGTGANVLTF
.	.	TRBV15	TRBJ1-4	TGTGCCACCAGCAGAGCGGGACGGGCTAATGAAAAACTGTTTTTT	CATSRAGRANEKLFF
.	.	TRBV12-3/TRBV12-4	TRBJ1-6	TGTGCCAGCAGTCTTTTAGGGGGTGGTTCCTATAATTCACCCCTCCACTTT	CASSLLGGGSYNSPLHF
.	.	TRBV12-3/TRBV12-4	TRBJ2-7	TGTGCCAGCAGTTTCGGGTTCGGGGTTTCCTACGAGCAGTACTTC	CASSFGFGVSYEQYF
many	TRBD2	TRBV5-1	TRBJ2-7	TGCGCCAGCAGCCCGGTACTAGCGGGAGAAACCCGAACAAACGAGCAGTACTTC	CASSPVLAGETRTNEQYF
few	.	TRBV7-9	TRBJ1-4	TGTGCCAGCAGCTTAGATGGGAGGGATGAAAAACTGTTTTTT	CASSLDGRDEKLFF
few	.	TRBV7-2	TRBJ2-3	TGTGCCAGCAGCTCCACGGTGGCGGGAATTCGTCCAGATACGCAGTATTTT	CASSSTVAGIRPDTQYF
few	.	TRBV4-2	TRBJ2-1	TGTGCCAGCAGCCCAGCCGGGGGTTTGAGAAACAATGAGCAGTTCTTC	CASSPAGGLRNNEQFF
few	.	TRBV7-9	TRBJ2-1	TGTGCCAGCAGCTTAGCTGTGAACCGGGGTGAGCAGTTCTTC	CASSLAVNRGEQFF